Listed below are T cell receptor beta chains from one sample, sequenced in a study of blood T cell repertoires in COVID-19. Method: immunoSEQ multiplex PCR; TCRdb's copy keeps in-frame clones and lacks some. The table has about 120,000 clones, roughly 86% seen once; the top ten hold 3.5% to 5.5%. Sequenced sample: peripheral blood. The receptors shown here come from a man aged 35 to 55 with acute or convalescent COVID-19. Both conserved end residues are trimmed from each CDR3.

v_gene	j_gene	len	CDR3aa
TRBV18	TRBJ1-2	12	ASSLDRWALGYT
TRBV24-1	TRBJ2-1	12	ATRSGRAGNEQF
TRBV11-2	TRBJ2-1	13	ASSLWPGGPNEQF
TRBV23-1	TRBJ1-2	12	ASSQETPPGDYT
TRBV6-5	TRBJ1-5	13	ASIVDRGGNQPQH
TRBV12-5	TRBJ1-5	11	ASGSSSNQPQH
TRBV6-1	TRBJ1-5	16	ASSERGAQGLGNQPQH
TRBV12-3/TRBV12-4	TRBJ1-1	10	ASSGLGTEAF
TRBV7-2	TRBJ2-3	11	ASSLVASDTQY
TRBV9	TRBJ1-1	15	ASIIDGGSLINTEAF
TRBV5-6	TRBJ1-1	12	ASRYSDRNTEAF
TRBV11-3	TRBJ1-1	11	ASSLSSASEAF
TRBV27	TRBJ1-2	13	ASRDRGLNHYGYT
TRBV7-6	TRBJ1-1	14	ASIPPTGTEETEAF
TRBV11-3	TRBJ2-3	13	ASSFTSGGADTQY
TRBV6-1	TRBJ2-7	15	ASSEPGRYGQSYEQY
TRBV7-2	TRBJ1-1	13	ASSLAPGAPTEAF
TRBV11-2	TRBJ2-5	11	ASSPEVQETQY
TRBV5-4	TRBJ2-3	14	ASSLQGGRATDTQY
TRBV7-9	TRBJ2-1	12	ASSSWTRGLEQF
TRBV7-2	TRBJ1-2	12	ASSQTGLNYGYT
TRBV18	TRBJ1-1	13	ASSLSSGQNTEAF
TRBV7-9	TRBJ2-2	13	ASSFWQGATGELF
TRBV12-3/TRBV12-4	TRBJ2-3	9	ASSQTDTQY
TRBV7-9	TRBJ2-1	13	ASSLAEGPWGEQF
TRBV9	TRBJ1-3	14	ASSPWGGTTGNTIY
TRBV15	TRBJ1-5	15	ATSSGGLRGHNQPQH
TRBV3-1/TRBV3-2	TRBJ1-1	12	ASSEQGVNTEAF
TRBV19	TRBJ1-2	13	ASSITSKADYGYT
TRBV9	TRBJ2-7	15	ASSVGPGTSGIYEQY
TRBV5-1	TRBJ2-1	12	ASSWRDGDNEQF
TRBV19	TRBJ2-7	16	ASSDTGGGPYYPYEQY
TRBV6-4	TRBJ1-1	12	ASRAGQANTEAF
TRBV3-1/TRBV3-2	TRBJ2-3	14	ASSQGWQGGADTQY
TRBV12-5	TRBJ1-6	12	ASAGDSASSPLH
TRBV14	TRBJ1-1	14	ASSPQGAFSRTEAF
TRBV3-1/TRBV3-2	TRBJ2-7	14	ASSQRGLIPAYEQY
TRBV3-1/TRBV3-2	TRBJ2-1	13	ASSRDRGPGNEQF
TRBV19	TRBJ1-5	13	ASSMSGVDNQPQH
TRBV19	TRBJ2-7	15	ASSSSSGPLPPYEQY
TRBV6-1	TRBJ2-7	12	ASSEWGRGYEQY
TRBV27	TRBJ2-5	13	ASSFSPPGQGSQY
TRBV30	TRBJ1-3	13	AWSLQGAAGNTIY
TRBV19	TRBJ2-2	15	ASSTLDRGWDTGELF
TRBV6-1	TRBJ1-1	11	ASREGAYTEAF
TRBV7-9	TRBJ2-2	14	ASSEPGQIDTGELF
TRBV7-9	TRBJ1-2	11	ASSAYRGDGYT
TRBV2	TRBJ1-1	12	ASRGRGGLTEAF
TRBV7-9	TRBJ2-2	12	ASSPGQGAGELF